Reported below is one TCR beta chain. The sample is drawn from a study of blood T cell repertoires in COVID-19. The overall study: Specimens from acute and convalescent COVID-19 originated in the United States, Italy and Spain. T cells, B-cell-depleted T cells, or PBMCs supplied cDNA or gDNA.

Germline V gene data show CDR1 as SGHNT and CDR2 as YENEEA. The CDR3 loop spans 15 amino acids. Trimming removed 5 bases from V and 5 bases from J; junction bases left unmatched: 4. Method: immunoSEQ multiplex PCR; TCRdb's copy keeps in-frame clones and lacks some. The table includes some 180,000 clones, less than 85% detected once. The gene calls are TRBV11-3 and TRBJ2-2; 11 bases map to TRBD2. The receptor's source is a man aged 45-65 years who had recovered from COVID-19. The sequenced material came from peripheral blood. The chain's CDR3 is CASSPGLAETGELFF. In DNA form, the CDR3 reads TGTGCCAGCAGCCCGGGACTAGCGGAAACCGGGGAGCTGTTTTTT.